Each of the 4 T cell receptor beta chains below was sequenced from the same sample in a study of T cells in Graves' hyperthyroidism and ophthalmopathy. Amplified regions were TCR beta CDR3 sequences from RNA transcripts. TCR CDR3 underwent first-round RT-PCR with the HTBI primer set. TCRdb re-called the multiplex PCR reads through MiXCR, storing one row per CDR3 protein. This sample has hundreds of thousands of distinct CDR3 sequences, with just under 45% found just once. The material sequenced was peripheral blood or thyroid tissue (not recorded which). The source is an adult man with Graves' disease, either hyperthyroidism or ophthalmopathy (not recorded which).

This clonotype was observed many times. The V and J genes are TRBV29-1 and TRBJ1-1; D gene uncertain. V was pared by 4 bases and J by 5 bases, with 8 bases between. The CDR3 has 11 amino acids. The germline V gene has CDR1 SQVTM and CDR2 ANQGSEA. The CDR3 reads CSVAGQTEAFF. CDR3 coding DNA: TGCAGCGTTGCCGGGCAGACTGAAGCTTTCTTT.

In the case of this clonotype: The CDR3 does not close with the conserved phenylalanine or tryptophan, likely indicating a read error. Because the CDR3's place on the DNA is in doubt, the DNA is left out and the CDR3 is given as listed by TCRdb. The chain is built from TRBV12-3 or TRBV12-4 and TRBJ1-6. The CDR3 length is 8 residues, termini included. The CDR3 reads CASSYSTS.

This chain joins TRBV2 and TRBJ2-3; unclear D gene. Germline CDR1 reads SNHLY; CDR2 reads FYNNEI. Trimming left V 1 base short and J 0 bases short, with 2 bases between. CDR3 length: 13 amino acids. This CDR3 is CASSEGSTDTQYF. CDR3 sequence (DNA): TGTGCCAGCAGTGAAGGGAGCACAGATACGCAGTATTTT.

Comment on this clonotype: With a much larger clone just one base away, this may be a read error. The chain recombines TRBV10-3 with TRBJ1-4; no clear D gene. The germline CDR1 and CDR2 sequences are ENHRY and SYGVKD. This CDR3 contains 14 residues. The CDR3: CAVSESRANEKLFF. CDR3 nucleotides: TGTGCCGTCAGTGAGTCGAGGGCTAATGAAAAACTGTTTTTT.